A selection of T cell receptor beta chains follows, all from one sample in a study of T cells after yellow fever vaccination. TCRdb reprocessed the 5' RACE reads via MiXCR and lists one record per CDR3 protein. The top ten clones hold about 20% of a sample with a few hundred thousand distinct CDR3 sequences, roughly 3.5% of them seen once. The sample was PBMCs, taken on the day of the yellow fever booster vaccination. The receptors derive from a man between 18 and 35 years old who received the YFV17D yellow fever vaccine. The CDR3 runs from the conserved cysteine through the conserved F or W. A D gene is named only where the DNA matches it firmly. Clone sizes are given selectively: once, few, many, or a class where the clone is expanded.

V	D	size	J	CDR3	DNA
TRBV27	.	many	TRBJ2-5	CASSFEGGASRETQYF	TGTGCCAGCAGTTTTGAAGGGGGGGCGTCTCGGGAGACCCAGTACTTC
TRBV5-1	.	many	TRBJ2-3	CASSLAASTDTQYF	TGCGCCAGCAGCTTGGCCGCTAGCACAGATACGCAGTATTTT
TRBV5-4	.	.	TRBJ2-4	CASSFGGPDIQYF	TGTGCCAGCAGCTTTGGGGGGCCAGACATTCAGTACTTC
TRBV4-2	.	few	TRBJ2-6	CASSQYQGPTFSGANVLTF	TGTGCCAGCAGCCAATACCAGGGGCCCACCTTCTCTGGGGCCAACGTCCTGACTTTC
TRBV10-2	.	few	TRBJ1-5	CATTGSIAQPQHF	TGCGCCACTACCGGGTCGATCGCCCAGCCCCAGCATTTT
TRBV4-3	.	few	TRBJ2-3	CASGKTGDTQYF	TGCGCCAGCGGAAAGACTGGGGATACGCAGTATTTT
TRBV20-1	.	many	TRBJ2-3	CSAEARGGHRTDTQYF	TGCAGTGCCGAAGCGAGGGGGGGCCACCGCACAGATACGCAGTATTTT
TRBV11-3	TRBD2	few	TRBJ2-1	CASSLDPSGGIGDEQFF	TGTGCCAGCAGCTTAGATCCTAGCGGGGGAATTGGCGATGAGCAGTTCTTC
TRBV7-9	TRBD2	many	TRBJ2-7	CASSSWRAGGRNWTTEQYF	TGTGCCAGCAGCTCCTGGAGAGCGGGGGGGCGTAATTGGACTACAGAGCAGTACTTC
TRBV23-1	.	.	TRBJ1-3	CASPFLGAYSGNTIYF	TGCGCCAGCCCTTTTTTGGGCGCCTACTCTGGAAACACCATATATTTT
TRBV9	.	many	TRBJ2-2	CASSVVFANTGELFF	TGTGCCAGCAGCGTAGTTTTTGCGAACACCGGGGAGCTGTTTTTT
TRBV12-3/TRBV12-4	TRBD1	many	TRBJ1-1	CASSGTGEAFF	TGTGCCAGCAGTGGGACAGGTGAAGCTTTCTTT
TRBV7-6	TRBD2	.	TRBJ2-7	CASSSPAGENKDEQYF	TGTGCCAGCAGTTCCCCGGCGGGGGAAAACAAGGACGAGCAGTACTTC
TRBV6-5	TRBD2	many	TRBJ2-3	CATRGGPTDTQYF	TGTGCCACCCGGGGGGGCCCAACAGATACGCAGTATTTT
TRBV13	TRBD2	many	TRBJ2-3	CASSSGTSGVETQYF	TGTGCCAGCAGCTCCGGGACTAGCGGGGTGGAGACGCAGTATTTT
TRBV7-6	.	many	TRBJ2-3	CAVGTDTQYF	TGTGCCGTAGGAACAGATACGCAGTATTTT
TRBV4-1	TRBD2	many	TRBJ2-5	CASRVRAGGQETQYF	TGCGCCAGCAGGGTGAGGGCGGGAGGACAAGAGACCCAGTACTTC
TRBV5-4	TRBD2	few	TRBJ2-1	CASSLGGGFPNEQFF	TGTGCCAGCAGCTTGGGGGGGGGATTCCCCAATGAGCAGTTCTTC
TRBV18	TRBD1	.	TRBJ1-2	CASSPWTGTYGYTF	TGTGCCAGCTCACCATGGACAGGGACCTATGGCTACACCTTC
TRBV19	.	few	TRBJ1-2	CASSRTQRDPNYGYTF	TGTGCCAGTAGTAGGACCCAGAGAGACCCTAACTATGGCTACACCTTC
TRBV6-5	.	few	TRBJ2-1	CASSPTGTDVYGEQFF	TGTGCCAGCAGCCCCACCGGGACCGACGTTTATGGTGAGCAGTTCTTC
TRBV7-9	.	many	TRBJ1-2	CASSPGFGYTF	TGTGCCAGCAGCCCAGGGTTTGGCTACACCTTC
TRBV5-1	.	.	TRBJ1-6	CASRIGARNSPLHF	TGCGCCAGCAGGATCGGGGCGCGGAATTCACCCCTCCACTTT
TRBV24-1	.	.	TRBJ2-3	CATSDLYVTDTQYF	TGTGCCACCAGTGATTTGTACGTCACAGATACGCAGTATTTT
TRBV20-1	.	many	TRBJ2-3	CSARAGGAESTDTQYF	TGCAGTGCTAGAGCCGGCGGAGCGGAGAGCACAGATACGCAGTATTTT
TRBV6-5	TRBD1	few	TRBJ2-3	CASRARWTGDTDTQYF	TGTGCCAGCAGAGCGAGATGGACAGGGGACACAGATACGCAGTATTTT
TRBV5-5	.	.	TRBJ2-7	CASSLAGFEQYF	TGTGCCAGCAGCTTGGCCGGGTTCGAGCAGTACTTC
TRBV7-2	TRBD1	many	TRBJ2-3	CASSLVLSGGTQYF	TGTGCCAGCAGCTTAGTGCTCTCAGGGGGAACGCAGTATTTT
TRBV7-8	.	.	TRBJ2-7	CASSLGPWGGGLYEQYF	TGTGCCAGCAGCTTAGGGCCCTGGGGGGGGGGCCTCTACGAGCAGTACTTC
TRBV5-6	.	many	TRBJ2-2	CASSAGTGELFF	TGTGCCAGCAGCGCAGGGACCGGGGAGCTGTTTTTT
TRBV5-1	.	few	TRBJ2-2	CASSTMTGDTGELFF	TGCGCCAGCAGCACGATGACAGGAGACACCGGGGAGCTGTTTTTT
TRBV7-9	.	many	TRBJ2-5	CASSLEFPEETQYF	TGTGCCAGCAGCTTAGAATTCCCGGAAGAGACCCAGTACTTC
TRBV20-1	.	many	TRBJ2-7	CSARAGPSYEQYF	TGCAGTGCTAGAGCGGGTCCTAGTTACGAGCAGTACTTC
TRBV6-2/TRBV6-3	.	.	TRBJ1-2	CASSYVSNYGYTF	TGTGCCAGCAGTTACGTCAGTAACTATGGCTACACCTTC
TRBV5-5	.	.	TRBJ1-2	CASSLGQMLANYGYTF	TGTGCCAGCAGCCTTGGACAGATGTTAGCTAACTATGGCTACACCTTC
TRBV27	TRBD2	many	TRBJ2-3	CASNVAAGGQPPSDTQYF	TGTGCCAGCAACGTAGCAGCGGGGGGCCAGCCTCCTAGCGATACGCAGTATTTT
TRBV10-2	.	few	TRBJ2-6	CASSALGSGANVLTF	TGCGCCAGCAGTGCGCTCGGGTCTGGGGCCAACGTCCTGACTTTC
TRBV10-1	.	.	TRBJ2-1	CASSELLGNEQFF	TGCGCCAGCAGTGAGTTATTAGGCAATGAGCAGTTCTTC
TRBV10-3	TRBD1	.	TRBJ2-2	CAIVEPGTGRAGELFF	TGTGCCATCGTTGAGCCCGGGACAGGGCGGGCCGGGGAGCTGTTTTTT